What follows is one TCR beta chain and its context. The protocol was immunoSEQ multiplex PCR, while the TCRdb copy is restricted to in-frame clones and leaves out a portion. Found here are approximately 210,000 clones, around 90% of them singletons; the top ten hold approximately 4.5%. The CDR3 runs 16 residues. With 7 bases removed from V and 0 bases from J, the gap between germline ends came to 17 bases. The germline V gene has CDR1 SGHTA and CDR2 FQGNSA. The data are from a study of blood T cell repertoires in COVID-19. Study context: T cells, B-cell-depleted T cells, or PBMCs provided the cDNA or gDNA that served as material.

The chain uses TRBV7-2 and TRBJ2-3; possible D gene TRBD2, 7 bases. The receptor was isolated from a human donor in a cohort sampled during active COVID-19. Sequencing was done on a sample of peripheral blood. CDR3 DNA: TGTGCCAGCACCAAAAGGGGGGGATCTAGCACAGATACGCAGTATTTT. Translation: CASTKRGGSSTDTQYF.